The sequence of this T cell receptor (beta chain) was determined in a study of T cells in women clearing cervical HPV infection. Points on this clone: Its antigen is not identified.

Study-wide points: Repertoire richness, not evenness, was significantly elevated in CIN3+ cases versus controls.

immunoSEQ multiplex PCR used an average of roughly 1,300 ng genomic DNA. The data were produced by immunoSEQ multiplex PCR, yet TCRdb's version contains in-frame clones alone and is incomplete. Recorded for this sample: tens of thousands of clones. The TCR comes from a woman between 18 and 75 years old with a cervical HPV16 infection that either progressed to CIN3+ or cleared (not recorded which). Sequencing was carried out using blood buffy coat.

CDR3 loop: CASSGKTRGTDTQYF. The sequenced part of the CDR3 DNA is TGTGCCAGTAGTGGAAAGACCAGGGGCACAGATACG. V and J are TRBV19 and TRBJ2-3; possible D gene TRBD1, 5 bases. With the read ending 3 residues before the CDR3 end, the germline J gene is used to fill in that end. Germline V gives CDR1 LNHDA, CDR2 SQIVND (reference sequence). Trimming stripped 5 bases from V and 1 base from J, with 13 bases between. CDR3 length equals 15 residues.